The T cell receptor beta chain under discussion was sequenced for a study of shared T cell receptors in the human thymus. Some clones are missing from TCRdb's copy, which holds only in-frame ones; the method was immunoSEQ multiplex PCR. The sample contains approximately 730,000 clones, 80% to 90% of which appear only once. Only a few counts were recorded for this clone. In addition, the sample was reused for a study of human thymus T cells. Turning to that study: Donation came from healthy Finnish infants having corrective surgery for congenital heart defects. Thymic tissue was derived from resections collected during corrective heart surgery. Both thymic and peripheral blood repertoires showed apparently biased V and J usage. Related research described strongly overlapping thymic repertoires in unrelated people.

The TCR comes from a girl less than two years old with a congenital heart defect. Sequencing was carried out using thymocytes.

The CDR3 nucleotides are TGTGCCAGCAGTTACTCAAGCACGAGGCAAAATCAGCCCCAGCATTTT. The encoded protein is CASSYSSTRQNQPQHF. The genes are TRBV6-6 and TRBJ1-5; D gene uncertain. Looked up from germline, CDR1 is MNHNY and CDR2 is SVGAGI (reference sequence). The CDR3 is made up of 16 amino acids. Trimming removed 0 bases from V and 4 bases from J, with 13 bases in between.